This T cell receptor beta chain stems from a study of Ad26.COV2.S vaccination and SARS-CoV-2 variants. Overall study: Donor was assigned to the Ad26.COV2.S arm of trial COV1001. The study's findings and limits: Individuals receiving vaccine had higher spike-specific TCR breadth than placebo recipients did.

Germline trimming cut 3 bases from V and 9 bases from J; bases unmatched to any gene: 6. Germline V lookup: CDR1 SGHNT, CDR2 YYREEE (reference sequence). The CDR3 consists of 15 residues. As to this clone: Its specificity is not known.

As for treatment: approximately 18 received Ad26.COV2.S at low or high dose, single or two shots; several received placebo; per-sample allocation not given. Samples analyzed were those drawn on day 63 after the first vaccine or placebo injection. An adult of 18-55 years in Boston served as donor. The protocol was immunoSEQ multiplex PCR, while the TCRdb copy is restricted to in-frame clones and leaves out a portion. This repertoire shows 250,000 or so clones, about 83% found once; its top ten account for 2.9%. The TCR was taken from a person between 18 and 60 years old who received the Ad26.COV2.S COVID-19 vaccine or a placebo. The source material was peripheral blood, sampled in a trial of Ad26.COV2.S vaccine versus placebo. The chain couples TRBV5-4 to TRBJ2-1; 13 nucleotides line up with TRBD2. The CDR3 sequence: CASSSGLAGTTEQFF. The CDR3 region has the DNA TGTGCCAGCAGCTCGGGACTAGCGGGGACCACTGAGCAGTTCTTC.